These 32 T cell receptor beta chains share one sample of origin, sequenced in a study of T cells in Graves' hyperthyroidism and ophthalmopathy. Amplified regions were TCR beta CDR3 sequences from RNA transcripts. HTBI primers were the set used in a first-round RT-PCR of the TCR CDR3. In TCRdb, the multiplex PCR reads were re-called with MiXCR into one record per CDR3 protein. Of 550,000 to 700,000 distinct CDR3 sequences in the sample, roughly 14% were seen once. Sequenced: blood. These receptors were taken from a woman aged 40 to 49 with Graves' ophthalmopathy.

This clonotype was observed a handful of times. The V gene is TRBV4-2, the J gene TRBJ2-1; 7 bases align to TRBD1. Trimming at V came to 0 bases and at J to 2 bases, leaving 1 base not matched to a gene. The CDR3 extends over 15 amino acids. Germline values: CDR1 LGHNA, CDR2 YNFKEQ. The CDR3 bases are TGTGCCAGCAGCCAAGAGCAGGGGGCCTACAATGAGCAGTTCTTC. It encodes CASSQEQGAYNEQFF.

This clonotype was seen many times. The chain links TRBV6-1 to TRBJ2-2, with D possibly being TRBD2 (6 bases). Germline CDR1 MNHNS, CDR2 SASEGT. Trimming left V 11 bases short and J 6 bases short, with 22 bases between. There are 15 residues in the CDR3. For the CDR3, the DNA is TGTGCCTCCCGTGCCCCGACTAGAGTTGCCGGGGAGCTGTTTTTT. Its translation: CASRAPTRVAGELFF.

The genes are TRBV6-5 and TRBJ1-2; perhaps TRBD1 as D (6 bases). Germline assignment: CDR1 MNHEY and CDR2 SVGAGI. This CDR3 has 13 amino acids. Deletions cut 3 bases from V and 8 bases from J, with 13 bases between. The CDR3 protein is CASSYPGGRGYTF. The CDR3 coding sequence is TGTGCCAGCAGTTATCCGGGGGGGCGCGGCTACACCTTC.

There are many counts of this clonotype. The chain carries TRBV29-1 and TRBJ1-2; no clear D. The CDR3 extends over 13 amino acids. The V and J ends lost 7 bases and 4 bases respectively, with 16 bases between them. CDR1 is SQVTM and CDR2 is ANQGSEA in the germline V gene. CDR3 DNA sequence: TGCAGCGACGAGGAAAGCGGACCCTATGGCTACACCTTC. Protein product: CSDEESGPYGYTF.

In its sample, this clonotype was seen a few times. Sequence at one end of the junction differs from germline and may be a read error. The V gene is TRBV5-1, the J gene TRBJ2-1; tentatively, D is TRBD1 or TRBD2 (5 bases each). The length of the CDR3 is 14 residues. Germline loops: CDR1 SGHRS, CDR2 YFSETQ. CDR3 sequence (DNA): TGCGCCGGCAGGGAGCGGAGCTCCTACAATGAGCAGTTCTTC. This sequence encodes CAGRERSSYNEQFF.

This clonotype occurred many times. The rearrangement links TRBV19 to TRBJ2-5; 7 positions agree with TRBD1. The V segment lost 6 bases and the J segment 5 bases; nucleotides outside the gene matches: 12. This CDR3 is built from 15 residues. Looked up from germline, CDR1 is LNHDA and CDR2 is SQIVND (reference sequence). The CDR3 DNA reads TGTGCCAGTAGCATGTGGAGTCAGGGGGAGGAGACCCAGTACTTC. This codes for CASSMWSQGEETQYF.

The chain's CDR3 is CASSGLADSYEQYF. The CDR3, as DNA: TGTGCCAGCAGCGGACTAGCTGATTCCTACGAGCAGTACTTC. V usage is TRBV7-2 and J usage is TRBJ2-7, with 8 bases matching TRBD2. V shed 5 bases, J shed 1 base, and the junction held 4 bases outside the gene matches. CDR3 length: 14 residues. Germline CDR1 and CDR2: SGHTA and FQGNSA.

This clonotype appeared many times. The gene calls are TRBV27 and TRBJ1-6; 7 bases agree with TRBD1. With 5 bases clipped from V and 8 bases from J, the junction kept 3 bases outside the gene matches. There are 13 residues in the CDR3. Germline V gene lookup returns CDR1 MNHEY and CDR2 SMNVEV (reference sequence). CDR3 protein: CASSGQGDSPLHF. The CDR3 DNA follows: TGTGCCAGCAGTGGCCAGGGGGATTCACCCCTCCACTTT.

V and J are TRBV6-5 and TRBJ1-2, with TRBD1 identical over 8 bases. The CDR3 extends over 16 amino acids. The junction had 10 bases not matched to a gene; V was cut back by 4 bases and J by 3 bases. The V gene's germline CDR1 is MNHEY and CDR2 SVGAGI. Here the CDR3 DNA reads TGTGCCAGCAGTTCCAATAGACAGGGGAGGGACTATGGCTACACCTTC. It translates to CASSSNRQGRDYGYTF.

This clonotype was seen ten or more times. In DNA form, the CDR3 reads TGTGCCAGCAGGTTCACTAGCGGGAGTAGAGCCGGGGAGCTGTTTTTT. This translates into CASRFTSGSRAGELFF. V is TRBV11-1 and J is TRBJ2-2; 11 bases line up with TRBD2. Germline V gene lookup returns CDR1 SGHAT and CDR2 FQDESV (reference sequence). The V and J ends lost 6 bases and 6 bases, in that order; junction bases with no gene match: 9. This CDR3 is built from 16 residues.

This clonotype has at least ten counts. The chain has TRBV29-1 and TRBJ2-1; TRBD2 agrees at 10 bases. V was pared by 4 bases and J by 9 bases, with 3 bases of the junction left unmatched. Germline V CDR1 and CDR2: SQVTM, ANQGSEA. This CDR3 comprises 12 residues. The CDR3 DNA reads as TGCAGCGTTGTGTTAGCGGGAGGTGAGCAGTTCTTC. Its translation: CSVVLAGGEQFF.

This clonotype came up many times. The V and J genes are TRBV2 and TRBJ1-5, with D maybe TRBD1 (6 bases). The CDR3 runs 13 residues. The V end was cut by 6 bases, the J end by 4 bases, with 10 bases between. The germline V gene encodes CDR1 SNHLY and CDR2 FYNNEI. CDR3 protein: CASRGRGNQPQHF. Here the CDR3 DNA reads TGTGCCAGCAGGGGCAGGGGAAATCAGCCCCAGCATTTT.

This clonotype has at least ten counts. J is TRBJ1-5 and V is TRBV28; no clear D gene. CDR1 is MDHEN, CDR2 SYDVKM, per germline. V lost 6 bases to trimming and J lost 4 bases, with 13 bases between them. This CDR3 comprises 14 residues. CDR3 loop: CASSSDIPNQPQHF. The CDR3 DNA reads as TGTGCCAGCAGCAGCGACATCCCGAATCAGCCCCAGCATTTT.

This clonotype was detected ten times or more. The V call is TRBV20-1, the J call TRBJ2-5; D is unresolved. The CDR3 extends over 14 amino acids. V shed 3 bases and J shed 0 bases, with 11 bases lying between them. Germline V lookup: CDR1 DFQATT, CDR2 SNEGSKA (reference sequence). DNA of the CDR3: TGCAGTGCTAGTCAAGGACCGTACCAAGAGACCCAGTACTTC. Its translation is CSASQGPYQETQYF.

This clonotype came up many times. The CDR3 spells CASSDWGINQPQHF. CDR3 coding DNA: TGTGCCAGCAGTGACTGGGGAATCAATCAGCCCCAGCATTTT. The chain has TRBV6-1 and TRBJ1-5; no clear D. This CDR3 region has 14 residues. CDR1 and CDR2 (germline): MNHNS, SASEGT. V lost 3 bases and J 3 bases, leaving 9 bases between the germline ends.

The table lists this clonotype with many counts. V is TRBV27 and J is TRBJ2-7, with 9 positions matching TRBD2. CDR1 and CDR2 (germline): MNHEY, SMNVEV (reference sequence). V lost 4 bases to trimming and J lost 1 base; unmatched junction nucleotides: 5. The CDR3 totals 15 residues. CDR3 bases: TGTGCCAGCAGTTCCCTAGCGGGGTCTTCCTACGAGCAGTACTTC. It yields the protein CASSSLAGSSYEQYF.

This clonotype was recorded many times. The chain combines TRBV3-1 with TRBJ1-2, with a possible D match to TRBD1 (6 bases). Trimming took 4 bases from V and 1 from J, leaving 13 bases between them. The germline V gene encodes CDR1 LGHDT and CDR2 YNNKEL (reference sequence). The CDR3 consists of 15 residues. DNA of the CDR3: TGTGCCAGCAGCCGGAACAGGGAGTATAACTATGGCTACACCTTC. Protein sequence: CASSRNREYNYGYTF.

This clonotype was found a few times. The genes are TRBV24-1 and TRBJ2-7, with D possibly matching TRBD1 (6 bases). This CDR3 contains 14 residues. Germline-derived CDR1 and CDR2 are KGHDR and SFDVKD. V lost 3 bases, J lost 2 bases, and 10 bases lay in between. In DNA, the CDR3 is TGTGCCACCAGTGATGTCAGGGGACCCTACGAGCAGTACTTC. It codes for CATSDVRGPYEQYF.

This clonotype came up many times. This chain links TRBV10-3 with TRBJ1-5, with unresolved D. This CDR3 has 13 residues. Germline assignment: CDR1 ENHRY and CDR2 SYGVKD. Trimming took 5 bases from V and 6 from J, leaving 11 bases between them. The CDR3 reads CAISPEARQPQHF. The CDR3 nucleotides are TGTGCCATCAGTCCGGAGGCCCGTCAGCCCCAGCATTTT.

The chain combines TRBV24-1 with TRBJ2-2; D is unclear. The CDR3 length is 12 residues. Germline CDR1 reads KGHDR; CDR2 reads SFDVKD. V lost 8 bases and J 3 bases, leaving 6 bases between the germline ends. The CDR3 DNA sequence: TGTGCCACCACGGGTTACACCGGGGAGCTGTTTTTT. Its translation is CATTGYTGELFF.

This clonotype was seen a few times. J is TRBJ2-2 and V is TRBV29-1; maybe TRBD1 (7 bases). Germline CDR1 is SQVTM and CDR2 is ANQGSEA. The CDR3 length is 14 residues. Trimming cost V 0 bases and J 6 bases, with 11 bases left between them. The CDR3 loop reads CSVEDRGVAGELFF. Written as DNA, the CDR3 is TGCAGCGTTGAAGACAGGGGGGTTGCCGGGGAGCTGTTTTTT.

Many counts were recorded for this clonotype. Lacking the conserved final phenylalanine or tryptophan, this CDR3 likely reflects a read error. The limits of the CDR3 on the DNA are not certain, so only TCRdb's listed CDR3 is given. The V gene is TRBV30, the J gene TRBJ2-7; the DNA was not compared with TRBD2, the D call given in the table. Germline CDR1 GTSNPN, CDR2 SVGIG (reference sequence). The CDR3 contains 12 residues when both ends are counted. The CDR3 loop reads CASIRTSATPIL.

Many counts were recorded for this clonotype. The gene calls are TRBV6-4 and TRBJ2-2; 10 nucleotides line up with TRBD1. Per the germline V gene, CDR1 is MRHNA and CDR2 is SNTAGT. The V gene end was trimmed by 7 bases and the J gene end by 6 bases; junction bases not matched to a gene: 14. The CDR3 has 17 amino acids. In DNA form, the CDR3 reads TGTGCCAGCACACCTTCTCCGGGACAGGGGAATGCCGGGGAGCTGTTTTTT. The encoded protein is CASTPSPGQGNAGELFF.

This clonotype was detected ten times or more. The CDR3, as DNA: TGTGCCAGCAGGCGGGGGGAGAGCCCCTACGAGCAGTACTTC. Protein: CASRRGESPYEQYF. J is TRBJ2-7 and V is TRBV28; TRBD2 matches at 8 bases. CDR1 MDHEN and CDR2 SYDVKM come from the germline V gene. This CDR3 contains 14 residues. Trimming took 6 bases from V and 2 from J; bases not matched to a gene: 6.

This clonotype has ten or more counts. This chain connects TRBV6-4 to TRBJ1-2; 7 bases fit TRBD1. Trimming took 3 bases from V and 7 from J; bases not matched to a gene: 14. CDR3 length equals 16 residues. CDR1 MRHNA and CDR2 SNTAGT come from the germline V gene. In DNA, the CDR3 is TGTGCCAGCAGTGAATCCCTGACAGGGTCGGGTGGTGGCTACACCTTC. Translating it yields CASSESLTGSGGGYTF.

This sequence joins TRBV11-1 and TRBJ2-5, with 7 bases identical to TRBD2. The CDR3 has 14 residues. The V and J ends lost 5 bases and 4 bases, in that order; junction bases with no gene match: 7. Germline CDR1 and CDR2: SGHAT and FQDESV (reference sequence). The CDR3 coding sequence is TGTGCCAGCAGCCCCCGGGGGGTCCCAGAGACCCAGTACTTC. This sequence encodes CASSPRGVPETQYF.

This clonotype was counted at least ten times. The chain links TRBV28 to TRBJ2-7; D remains unclear. V was shortened by 3 bases and J by 2 bases, with 8 bases between the two germline ends. CDR1 and CDR2 (germline): MDHEN, SYDVKM. This CDR3 spans 13 amino acids. Here the CDR3 reads CASSLSQTYEQYF. The CDR3 region has the DNA TGTGCCAGCAGTTTGTCACAGACCTACGAGCAGTACTTC.

This clonotype was found many times. The chain carries TRBV12-3 or TRBV12-4 and TRBJ2-5; 8 bases map to TRBD1. This CDR3 comprises 15 residues. The trim removed 2 bases at V and 5 bases at J, leaving 7 bases unmatched. CDR3 coding DNA: TGTGCCAGCAGTTTACAGGCCAGACAGGGGGAGACCCAGTACTTC. This translates into CASSLQARQGETQYF.

CDR3 loop: CASRPGLGLNTGELFF. CDR3 DNA sequence: TGCGCCAGCAGACCCGGACTCGGACTGAACACCGGGGAGCTGTTTTTT. V and J are TRBV4-1 and TRBJ2-2; D possibly corresponds to TRBD2 (5 bases). Trimming removed 6 bases at V and 1 base at J, with 15 bases between. Germline CDR1 reads MGHRA; CDR2 reads YSYEKL. This CDR3 contains 16 residues.

This clonotype was recorded at least ten times. The chain is built from TRBV9 and TRBJ2-4; 8 positions match TRBD2. V lost 6 bases to trimming and J lost 7 bases; unmatched junction nucleotides: 9. CDR3 length: 14 amino acids. Germline V gene sequence: CDR1 SGDLS, CDR2 YYNGEE. The CDR3 DNA reads TGTGCCAGCAACCGGGGGGGCGAGTCGAACATTCAGTACTTC. Amino acid sequence: CASNRGGESNIQYF.

This clonotype was recorded many times. This chain connects TRBV20-1 to TRBJ2-7; D is ambiguous. V dropped 3 bases and J dropped 0 bases, with 12 bases sitting between them. From germline, CDR1 is DFQATT and CDR2 SNEGSKA (reference sequence). This CDR3 region has 14 residues. The CDR3 DNA reads as TGCAGTGCTAGCTTACACGGAACCTCCTACGAGCAGTACTTC. It encodes CSASLHGTSYEQYF.

This clonotype was picked up many times. The CDR3 sequence is CASSEINIQYF. The CDR3 DNA is TGTGCCAGCAGCGAGATAAACATTCAGTACTTC. V gene TRBV11-2 combines with J gene TRBJ2-4; D is unclear. The CDR3 length is 11 residues. Germline V gives CDR1 SGHAT, CDR2 FQNNGV. V lost 5 bases and J lost 6, with 5 bases in between.